The 25 T cell receptor beta chains below were found in one sample sequenced in a study of low-dose radiotherapy and immunotherapy resistance in tumors. Primers used for first-strand cDNA, a TRAV- and TRBV-specific set, covered both alpha and beta chains. TCRs were put through 20 to 25 PCR cycles of amplification with Phusion. A constant-region primer and the V-primer adapter served as the primer pair. TCRdb fed the reads into MiXCR, producing one record per CDR3 protein. In the table there are fewer than 110,000 distinct CDR3 sequences, under 25% of which are singletons. Noted time point: after trial treatment. Specified treatment: LDRT plus nivolumab, ipilimumab, low-dose cyclophosphamide and aspirin (RACIN trial). The specimen was PBMCs, collected after low-dose radiotherapy plus immunotherapy. The receptors here all came from a male donor with prostate cancer.

This clonotype was seen ten or more times. V and J are TRBV5-4 and TRBJ1-1; D unclear. The CDR3 is 16 residues long. The V and J ends lost 1 base and 4 bases respectively, with 17 bases between them. Germline V gene sequence: CDR1 SGHNT, CDR2 YYREEE (reference sequence). The CDR3 spells CASSLSGGQLGTEAFF. CDR3 DNA sequence: TGTGCCAGCAGCTTGTCGGGCGGTCAGCTCGGCACTGAAGCTTTCTTT.

Note on this clonotype: This is likely an artifact of a read error, given a far larger clone one base away. V gene TRBV2 combines with J gene TRBJ2-7; 8 bases align to TRBD2. Per germline, CDR1 SNHLY and CDR2 FYNNEI. This CDR3 spans 15 amino acids. Germline trimming cut 5 bases from V and 7 bases from J; bases unmatched to any gene: 13. The CDR3 DNA is TGTGCCAGCAGTCCGGCCCGGGGGGGATACAATGAGCAGTACTTC. Protein sequence: CASSPARGGYNEQYF.

This clonotype appeared many times. The rearrangement joins TRBV6-2 or TRBV6-3 to TRBJ2-7; 9 positions match TRBD1. The CDR3 is 14 amino acids. Per the germline V gene, CDR1 is MNHEY and CDR2 is SVGEGT. With V trimmed by 7 bases and J by 6 bases, 10 bases remained unmatched. In DNA, the CDR3 is TGTGCCAGCATGGGGACAGGGTATGGTGCCGAGCAGTACTTC. Amino acids: CASMGTGYGAEQYF.

This chain uses TRBV30 with TRBJ2-7; a possible D gene is TRBD1 (5 bases). The CDR3 sequence is 14 residues long. Deletions cut 3 bases from V and 4 bases from J, with 16 bases between. Germline V gene data show CDR1 as GTSNPN and CDR2 as SVGIG (reference sequence). Here the CDR3 reads CAWRGQGLLYEQYF. The CDR3 DNA follows: TGTGCCTGGAGAGGGCAGGGTCTCTTGTACGAGCAGTACTTC.

This chain links TRBV6-2 or TRBV6-3 with TRBJ1-5, with 8 bases aligning to TRBD1. Germline CDR1 is MNHEY and CDR2 is SVGEGT. The CDR3 length is 14 residues. Trimming took 6 bases from V and 7 from J; bases not matched to a gene: 8. Here the CDR3 DNA reads TGTGCCAGCAGGAATACAGGGGGTGGACAGCCCCAGCATTTT. It is translated as CASRNTGGGQPQHF.

A word on this clonotype: A single base is all that separates this from a far larger clone, so a read error is likely. V gene TRBV6-5 combines with J gene TRBJ2-2; 7 bases fit TRBD1. The germline V gene encodes CDR1 MNHEY and CDR2 SVGAGI. This CDR3 has 16 residues. The CDR3 is CASRSPPDRNSGELFF. Here the CDR3 DNA reads TGTGCCAGCAGGAGCCCCCCGGACAGGAACTCCGGGGAGCTGTTTTTT.

A remark on this clonotype: This may arise from a read error, as a much more abundant clone is one base away. CDR3 sequence reads: CVSSPPVWGRTEAFF. The CDR3 coding sequence is TGTGTCAGCAGCCCTCCGGTTTGGGGCAGGACTGAAGCTTTCTTT. The gene calls are TRBV12-3 or TRBV12-4 and TRBJ1-1; tentatively, D is TRBD1 (5 bases). CDR3 length equals 15 residues.

The chain combines TRBV24-1 with TRBJ2-5, with D maybe TRBD1 (6 bases). CDR1 and CDR2 from the germline V gene are KGHDR and SFDVKD. V lost 3 bases to trimming and J lost 1 base, with 11 bases between them. CDR3 size: 15 residues. The CDR3 DNA reads as TGTGCCACCAGTGATCAACAGGGACCCCAAGAGACCCAGTACTTC. Translation gives CATSDQQGPQETQYF.

With respect to this clonotype: The DNA is omitted, as the CDR3 cannot be located on it reliably, and the CDR3 follows TCRdb's listing. The chain links TRBV11-2 to TRBJ1-4. The CDR3 is 12 amino acids in total, end residues counted. CDR1 and CDR2 (germline): SGHAT, FQNNGV. The CDR3 region is CASSFGTENCFF.

This clonotype was observed many times. V usage is TRBV6-2 or TRBV6-3 and J usage is TRBJ2-1, with 7 positions matching TRBD2. From germline, CDR1 is MNHEY and CDR2 SVGEGT. Trimming took 7 bases from V and 5 from J; bases not matched to a gene: 8. The CDR3 length is 14 residues. The CDR3 region has the DNA TGTGCCAGCACTCGGCCTAGCGGTAACAATGAGCAGTTCTTC. Amino acids: CASTRPSGNNEQFF.

The chain combines TRBV6-2 or TRBV6-3 with TRBJ2-1; no definite D call. Germline V lookup: CDR1 MNHEY, CDR2 SVGEGT. CDR3 length: 16 residues. Trimming removed 0 bases at V and 7 bases at J, with 16 bases between. CDR3 region: CASSYSQWAGPNEQFF. The CDR3, as DNA: TGTGCCAGCAGTTACTCCCAATGGGCAGGCCCGAATGAGCAGTTCTTC.

This clonotype appeared once. It is likely a read error, because the conserved phenylalanine at the end of the CDR3 is missing. The chain is built from TRBV11-2 and TRBJ2-2; TRBD1 matches 8 bases. This CDR3 contains 15 residues. Germline assignment: CDR1 SGHAT and CDR2 FQNNGV. With 6 bases clipped from V and 5 bases from J, the junction kept 8 bases outside the gene matches. The CDR3 spells CASSPVDRGTGELFL. In nucleotides, the CDR3 is TGTGCCAGCAGTCCGGTAGACAGGGGAACCGGGGAGCTGTTTTTA.

This clonotype was seen ten or more times. V gene TRBV23-1 combines with J gene TRBJ2-1; D gene uncertain. TRBV23-1 is recorded as an ORF, its role being uncertain. Between the trimmed V and J ends, which lost 4 bases and 8 bases, there was a span of 15 bases. The CDR3 contains 14 residues. The chain's CDR3 is CASSLSSGEDEQFF. CDR3 bases: TGCGCCAGCAGTCTGTCCTCGGGCGAGGATGAGCAGTTCTTC.

This clonotype appeared many times. The genes are TRBV30 and TRBJ1-2, with D maybe TRBD1 (6 bases). V gave up 2 bases and J gave up 2 bases, with 9 bases separating them. From germline, CDR1 is GTSNPN and CDR2 SVGIG (reference sequence). The CDR3 contains 13 residues. CDR3 coding DNA: TGTGCCTGGAGTAAGGGACAAAACTATGGCTACACCTTC. Protein product: CAWSKGQNYGYTF. The complete variable domain, with remaining parts taken from reference TRBV30 and TRBJ1-2, reads SQTIHQWPATLVQPVGSPLSLECTVEGTSNPNLYWYRQAAGRGLQLLFYSVGIGQISSEVPQNLSASRPQDRQFILSSKKLLLSDSGFYLCAWSKGQNYGYTFGSGTRLTVV.

The table lists this clonotype with a count of one. The chain carries TRBV7-2 and TRBJ2-1, with 9 bases matching TRBD1. Germline loops: CDR1 SGHTA, CDR2 FQGNSA. Germline trimming cut 5 bases from V and 0 bases from J; bases unmatched to any gene: 2. The CDR3 sequence is 15 residues long. The CDR3 reads CASSRTGDSYNEQFF. CDR3 nucleotides: TGTGCCAGCAGCCGGACAGGGGACTCCTACAATGAGCAGTTCTTC.

This clonotype was found many times. The V call is TRBV18, the J call TRBJ2-5; D not certain. CDR1 and CDR2 (germline): KGHSH, LQKENI. V lost 4 bases, J lost 5 bases, and 11 bases lay in between. This CDR3 comprises 13 residues. In DNA, the CDR3 is TGTGCCAGCTCACGCGCGCGTCGGGAGACCCAGTACTTC. It yields the protein CASSRARRETQYF.

This clonotype came up a few times. This chain uses TRBV5-1 with TRBJ1-2; no clear D gene. Trimming removed 0 bases from V and 4 bases from J, with 10 bases in between. Per the germline V gene, CDR1 is SGHRS and CDR2 is YFSETQ. This CDR3 contains 14 residues. CDR3 DNA sequence: TGCGCCAGCAGCTTGGCGCAGCCCTCCTATGGCTACACCTTC. Its translation: CASSLAQPSYGYTF.

This clonotype was detected many times. The chain couples TRBV7-2 to TRBJ2-7; D might be TRBD1 (5 bases). Between the trimmed V and J ends, which lost 5 bases and 0 bases, there was a span of 14 bases. The CDR3 is 15 amino acids. The germline CDR1 and CDR2 sequences are SGHTA and FQGNSA. The CDR3 reads CASSQQDGASYEQYF. For the CDR3, the DNA is TGTGCCAGCAGCCAACAGGACGGCGCCTCCTACGAGCAGTACTTC.

This clonotype was recorded many times. This chain links TRBV13 with TRBJ2-7; no definite D call. The CDR3 consists of 12 residues. Germline-derived CDR1 and CDR2 are PRHDT and FYEKMQ (reference sequence). Trimming took off 4 bases at V and 6 bases at J, with 10 bases between the two ends. The CDR3, as DNA: TGTGCCAGCAGCTACACCTTACGCGAGCAGTACTTC. Protein sequence: CASSYTLREQYF.

In this sample, this clonotype turned up many times. This chain uses TRBV20-1 with TRBJ1-4; D is unclear. Germline V CDR1 and CDR2: DFQATT, SNEGSKA (reference sequence). The CDR3 is 12 amino acids. The V gene lost 4 bases and the J gene lost 4 bases, with 7 bases spanning the gap. This CDR3 reads CSATGNNEKLFF. CDR3 nucleotide sequence: TGCAGTGCTACCGGAAATAATGAAAAACTGTTTTTT.

This clonotype showed up many times. The chain employs TRBV18 and TRBJ2-7, with 8 bases that match TRBD2. The V segment lost 6 bases and the J segment 3 bases; nucleotides outside the gene matches: 19. The germline CDR1 and CDR2 sequences are KGHSH and LQKENI. The CDR3 runs 18 residues. Here the CDR3 reads CASSQALPGRGGVYEQYF. DNA of the CDR3: TGTGCCAGCTCTCAGGCCCTCCCCGGGAGGGGGGGTGTCTACGAGCAGTACTTC.

This clonotype was counted between two and nine times. No DNA is shown, since the ends of the CDR3 on it are uncertain; the CDR3 is the one TCRdb lists. This chain links TRBV2 with TRBJ2-2; the tabulated D call, TRBD1, remains unverified against the DNA. The germline V gene encodes CDR1 SNHLY and CDR2 FYNNEI. The CDR3 spans 16 residues, counting both ends. CDR3 loop: CASRGRDTLTGELFFF.

The chain couples TRBV2 to TRBJ2-7, with a weak D call TRBD1 (5 bases). The CDR3 consists of 15 residues. Germline V lookup: CDR1 SNHLY, CDR2 FYNNEI. Trimming shortened V by 6 bases and J by 2 bases, and 17 bases separated the two germline ends. As DNA, the CDR3 is TGTGCCAGCAGACTGACAGTTACCACAGCCTACGAGCAGTACTTC. Its translation is CASRLTVTTAYEQYF. The entire variable domain, with the rest obtained from reference TRBV2 and TRBJ2-7, is as follows: EPEVTQTPSHQVTQMGQEVILRCVPISNHLYFYWYRQILGQKVEFLVSFYNNEISEKSEIFDDQFSVERPDGSNFTLKIRSTKLEDSAMYFCASRLTVTTAYEQYFGPGTRLTVT.

This clonotype was counted at least ten times. The chain links TRBV3-1 to TRBJ2-1; the D is unclear. Looked up from germline, CDR1 is LGHDT and CDR2 is YNNKEL (reference sequence). The CDR3 has 15 amino acids. Trimming cost V 3 bases and J 6 bases, with 15 bases left between them. CDR3 DNA: TGTGCCAGCAGCCAGTCCGCAGCAAGAATCAATGAGCAGTTCTTC. Residues: CASSQSAARINEQFF.

At least ten counts were recorded for this clonotype. The gene calls are TRBV18 and TRBJ1-2; no firm D call. The germline V and J ends were trimmed by 3 bases and 0 bases, with 17 bases remaining between them. The CDR3 is 17 amino acids. Germline V gene data show CDR1 as KGHSH and CDR2 as LQKENI. The CDR3 region is CASSPASGSSSNYGYTF. The DNA of the CDR3 is TGTGCCAGCTCACCCGCGAGTGGGTCCTCTTCTAACTATGGCTACACCTTC.